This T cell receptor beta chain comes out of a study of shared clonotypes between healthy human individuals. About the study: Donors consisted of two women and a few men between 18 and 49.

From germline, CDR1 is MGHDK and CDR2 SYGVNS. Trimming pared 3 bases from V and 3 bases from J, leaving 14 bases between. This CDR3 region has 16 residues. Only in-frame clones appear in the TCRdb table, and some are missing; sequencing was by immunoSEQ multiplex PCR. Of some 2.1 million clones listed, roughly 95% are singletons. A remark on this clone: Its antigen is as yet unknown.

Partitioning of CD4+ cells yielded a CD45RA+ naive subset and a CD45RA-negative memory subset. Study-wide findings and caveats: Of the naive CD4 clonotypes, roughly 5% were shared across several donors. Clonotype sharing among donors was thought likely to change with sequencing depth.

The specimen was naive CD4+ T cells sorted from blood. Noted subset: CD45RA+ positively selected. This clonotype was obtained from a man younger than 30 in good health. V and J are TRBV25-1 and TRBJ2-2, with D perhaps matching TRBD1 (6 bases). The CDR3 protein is CASSELGQIDTGELFF. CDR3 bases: TGTGCCAGCAGTGAGTTGGGACAAATCGACACCGGGGAGCTGTTTTTT. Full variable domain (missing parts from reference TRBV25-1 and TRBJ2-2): EADIYQTPRYLVIGTGKKITLECSQTMGHDKMYWYQQDPGMELHLIHYSYGVNSTEKGDLSSESTVSRIRTEHFPLTLESARPSHTSQYLCASSELGQIDTGELFFGEGSRLTVL.